These 14 T cell receptor beta chains came from one sample sequenced in a study of T cell changes during pregnancy in multiple sclerosis. Assay used: immunoSEQ multiplex PCR; TCRdb lists only in-frame clones, some missing. The sample comprises roughly 22,000 clones, around 90% of which are singletons, and around 0.74% rests with the top ten. Specimen: CD4+ T cells from peripheral blood mononuclear cells, collected in the first trimester of pregnancy. Source of these receptors: a female donor in good health, enrolled as a control in a pregnancy study.

This chain links TRBV5-1 with TRBJ2-2; D remains ambiguous. The CDR3 has 13 amino acids. Germline-derived CDR1 and CDR2 are SGHRS and YFSETQ. V shed 6 bases and J shed 0 bases, with 6 bases lying between them. In DNA form, the CDR3 reads TGCGCCAGCACAAATGCGAACACCGGGGAGCTGTTTTTT. Translating it yields CASTNANTGELFF.

The V and J genes are TRBV28 and TRBJ1-2, with D maybe TRBD1 (5 bases). CDR3 size: 14 residues. Trimming left V 8 bases short and J 4 bases short, with 17 bases between. CDR1 MDHEN and CDR2 SYDVKM come from the germline V gene. CDR3 in DNA: TGTGCCAGCCTACCATCCGGGGGTATCTATGGCTACACCTTC. It codes for CASLPSGGIYGYTF.

The genes are TRBV11-2 and TRBJ2-3; no clear D gene. Germline CDR1 is SGHAT and CDR2 is FQNNGV. CDR3 size: 13 residues. Trimming removed 4 bases from V and 0 bases from J, with 5 bases in between. The DNA for the CDR3 is TGTGCCAGCAGCTCCGAGAGCACAGATACGCAGTATTTT. Its translation is CASSSESTDTQYF. Variable domain in full (rest from reference TRBV11-2 and TRBJ2-3): EAGVAQSPRYKIIEKRQSVAFWCNPISGHATLYWYQQILGQGPKLLIQFQNNGVVDDSQLPKDRFSAERLKGVDSTLKIQPAKLEDSAVYLCASSSESTDTQYFGPGTRLTVL.

The chain employs TRBV7-2 and TRBJ1-2, with D perhaps matching TRBD1 (6 bases). The CDR3 sequence is 14 residues long. Trimming took off 0 bases at V and 4 bases at J, with 9 bases between the two ends. Per the germline V gene, CDR1 is SGHTA and CDR2 is FQGNSA. CDR3 bases: TGTGCCAGCAGCTTAGCGACAGGCCCCTATGGCTACACCTTC. Residues: CASSLATGPYGYTF.

The rearrangement links TRBV7-6 to TRBJ2-1; TRBD2 agrees at 12 bases. The V and J ends lost 4 bases and 6 bases, in that order; junction bases with no gene match: 7. This CDR3 region has 16 residues. Germline V gives CDR1 SGHVS, CDR2 FNYEAQ. CDR3 sequence (DNA): TGTGCCAGCAGCTCTATCCTAGCGGGGGGGCTCAATGAGCAGTTCTTC. Protein product: CASSSILAGGLNEQFF.

This clone has a single count. This chain uses TRBV6-5 with TRBJ2-7; 8 bases fit TRBD1. Germline V gives CDR1 MNHEY, CDR2 SVGAGI. V lost 6 bases and J lost 5; bases outside the gene matches: 9. The CDR3 is 14 amino acids. The CDR3 nucleotides are TGTGCCAGCAGCACCTGGACAGGGACTCACGAGCAGTACTTC. It specifies CASSTWTGTHEQYF.

This clone has only one observation. CDR3 sequence: CASSQLNKERRTGELFF. The CDR3 coding sequence is TGCGCCAGCAGCCAATTAAATAAGGAAAGGCGGACCGGGGAGCTGTTTTTT. The chain combines TRBV5-1 with TRBJ2-2; no reliable D call. The CDR3 loop spans 17 amino acids. Germline lookup yields CDR1 SGHRS and CDR2 YFSETQ. The V end lost 4 bases, the J end lost 5 bases, and 21 bases lay between the germline ends.

Regarding this clone: One end of the junction is discordant with germline, which a read error may explain. This sequence joins TRBV6-1 and TRBJ1-4, with D perhaps matching TRBD1 (5 bases). Germline loops: CDR1 MNHNS, CDR2 SASEGT. The CDR3 spans 13 residues. Here the CDR3 DNA reads TGTGCCAGCAGTGATGGGGCCCGACAGTTGGGGTCCTTT. The encoded protein is CASSDGARQLGSF.

The chain is built from TRBV28 and TRBJ1-2, with TRBD1 matching over 9 bases. Germline trimming cut 7 bases from V and 2 bases from J; bases unmatched to any gene: 14. Germline CDR1 is MDHEN and CDR2 is SYDVKM. The CDR3 runs 17 residues. The CDR3 DNA follows: TGTGCCAGCACCTTAAGCGGTGGGACAGGGAGGAACTATGGCTACACCTTC. This encodes CASTLSGGTGRNYGYTF.

V is TRBV15 and J is TRBJ2-2; TRBD1 aligns across 8 bases. V shed 1 base and J 4 bases; nucleotides not matched to a gene: 5. This CDR3 is 16 amino acids long. CDR1 and CDR2 from the germline V gene are LNHNV and YYDKDF (reference sequence). In DNA form, the CDR3 reads TGTGCCACCAGCAGAGGTGGCACAGGGGGCACCGGGGAGCTGTTTTTT. This encodes CATSRGGTGGTGELFF.

The chain couples TRBV10-3 to TRBJ2-3; 7 bases fit TRBD2. CDR1 and CDR2 (germline): ENHRY, SYGVKD. The CDR3 covers 14 residues. V lost 5 bases, J lost 0 bases, and 2 bases stayed unmatched. The CDR3 is CAISPSGSTDTQYF. Here the CDR3 DNA reads TGTGCCATCAGTCCTAGCGGAAGCACAGATACGCAGTATTTT.

This rearrangement joins TRBV6-1 to TRBJ2-2; unclear D gene. CDR3 length: 12 residues. Germline loops: CDR1 MNHNS, CDR2 SASEGT. V lost 11 bases, J lost 3 bases, and 10 bases lay in between. CDR3 nucleotide sequence: TGTGCCGGCGGTCGCTACACCGGGGAGCTGTTTTTT. Translation: CAGGRYTGELFF.

J is TRBJ2-3 and V is TRBV11-2; 8 bases map to TRBD2. This CDR3 comprises 16 residues. Germline V gene data show CDR1 as SGHAT and CDR2 as FQNNGV. V lost 2 bases and J lost 4; bases outside the gene matches: 8. The DNA for the CDR3 is TGTGCCAGCAGCTTAAGTAGCGGGATCCCAGCAGATACGCAGTATTTT. This translates into CASSLSSGIPADTQYF.

The table lists this clone with a few counts. The chain couples TRBV5-1 to TRBJ1-2; D may be TRBD1 (6 bases). Trimming cost V 0 bases and J 3 bases, with 12 bases left between them. CDR1 is SGHRS, CDR2 YFSETQ, per germline. There are 15 residues in the CDR3. CDR3 loop: CASSLDGAGDYGYTF. The CDR3, as DNA: TGCGCCAGCAGCTTGGACGGCGCAGGGGACTATGGCTACACCTTC.